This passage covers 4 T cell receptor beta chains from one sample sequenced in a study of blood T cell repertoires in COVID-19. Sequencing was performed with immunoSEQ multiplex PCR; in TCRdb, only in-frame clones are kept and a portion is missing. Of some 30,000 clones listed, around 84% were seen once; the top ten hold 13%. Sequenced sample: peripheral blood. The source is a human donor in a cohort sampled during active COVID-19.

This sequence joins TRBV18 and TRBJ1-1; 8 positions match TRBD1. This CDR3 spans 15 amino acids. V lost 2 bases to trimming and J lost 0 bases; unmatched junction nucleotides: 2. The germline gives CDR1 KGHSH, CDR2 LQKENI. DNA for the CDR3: TGTGCCAGCTCACCAAGGGACAGGATGAACACTGAAGCTTTCTTT. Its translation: CASSPRDRMNTEAFF.

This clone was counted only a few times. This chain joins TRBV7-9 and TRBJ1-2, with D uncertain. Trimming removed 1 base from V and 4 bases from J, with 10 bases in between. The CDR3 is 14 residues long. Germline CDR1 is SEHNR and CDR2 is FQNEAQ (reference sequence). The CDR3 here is CASSLEMPGYGYTF. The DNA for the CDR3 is TGTGCCAGCAGCTTAGAGATGCCAGGCTATGGCTACACCTTC.

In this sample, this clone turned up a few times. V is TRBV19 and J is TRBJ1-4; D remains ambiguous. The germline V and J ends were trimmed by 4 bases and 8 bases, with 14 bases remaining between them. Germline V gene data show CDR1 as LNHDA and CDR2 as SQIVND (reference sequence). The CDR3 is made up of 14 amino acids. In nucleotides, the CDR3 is TGTGCCAGTAGTAGGAAACAAAGCGGCGAAAAACTGTTTTTT. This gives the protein CASSRKQSGEKLFF.

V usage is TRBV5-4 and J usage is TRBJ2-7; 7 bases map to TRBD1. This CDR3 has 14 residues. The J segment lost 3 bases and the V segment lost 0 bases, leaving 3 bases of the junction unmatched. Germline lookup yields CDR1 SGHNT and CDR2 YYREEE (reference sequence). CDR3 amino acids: CASSLGGTDYEQYF. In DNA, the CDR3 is TGTGCCAGCAGCTTGGGGGGGACAGACTACGAGCAGTACTTC.